The source of this T cell receptor (beta chain) is a study of brain T cells in children with intractable seizures. Germline CDR1 is SGHDT and CDR2 is YYEEEE. With 0 bases clipped from V and 7 bases from J, the junction kept 4 bases outside the gene matches. The CDR3 consists of 16 residues. Sequencing was limited to surgery cases with top T cell transcript signatures in brain tissue. Before surgery, patients took at least one anti-epileptic drug. This table comes from immunoSEQ multiplex PCR, and its TCRdb copy is limited to in-frame clones, with some not included. The repertoire holds 88,000 or so clones, under 95% seen once, with approximately 24% in the top ten. With regard to this clone: As yet, its antigen is unknown.

Regarding the study as a whole: HCMV serostatus was not known, and viral specificity came from CDR3 similarity only. Pre- and post-surgery blood differed in depth, so pre-surgery absences may be undersampling.

V and J are TRBV5-6 and TRBJ2-2; 12 positions match TRBD2. Sequenced here: peripheral blood, sampled at surgery. The clonotype was recovered from a girl aged 2-15 years with Rasmussen encephalitis and intractable seizures. The CDR3 is CASSLDLAGGDGELFF. In DNA, the CDR3 is TGTGCCAGCAGCTTGGATCTAGCGGGAGGGGACGGGGAGCTGTTTTTT.